One sample yielded the 32 T cell receptor beta chains listed below, sequenced in a study of Ad26.COV2.S vaccination and SARS-CoV-2 variants. The method was immunoSEQ multiplex PCR; TCRdb's version includes in-frame clones alone and lacks a portion of them. The table records under 500,000 clones, around 92% of them present only once. Regarding treatment: 15 to 20 received Ad26.COV2.S at low or high dose, single or two shots; 5 received placebo; per-sample allocation not given. Samples were taken on day 63 after the first vaccine or placebo injection. The specimen was peripheral blood, collected in a trial of Ad26.COV2.S vaccine versus placebo. The receptors were sampled from a person between 18 and 65 years old who received the Ad26.COV2.S COVID-19 vaccine or a placebo.

The chain is built from TRBV6-2 or TRBV6-3 and TRBJ2-3, with D unresolved. Trimming left V 2 bases short and J 8 bases short, with 8 bases between. Germline CDR1 is MNHEY and CDR2 is SVGEGT. CDR3 size: 12 residues. CDR3 sequence: CASSYTGSTQYF. CDR3 sequence (DNA): TGTGCCAGCAGTTACACCGGCAGTACGCAGTATTTT.

V gene TRBV2 combines with J gene TRBJ2-7; no clear D. Deletions cut 5 bases from V and 2 bases from J, with 4 bases between. Germline V lookup: CDR1 SNHLY, CDR2 FYNNEI. The CDR3 runs to 11 residues. The CDR3 loop reads CASSPTYEQYF. CDR3 bases: TGTGCCAGCAGTCCCACCTACGAGCAGTACTTC.

This clone was detected once. This rearrangement joins TRBV24-1 to TRBJ1-2; D unclear. The CDR3 consists of 14 residues. Germline-derived CDR1 and CDR2 are KGHDR and SFDVKD. Trimming shortened V by 4 bases and J by 4 bases, and 12 bases separated the two germline ends. This CDR3 reads CATSDQGRSYGYTF. In nucleotides, the CDR3 is TGTGCCACCAGTGACCAAGGACGGTCCTATGGCTACACCTTC.

In DNA, the CDR3 is TGTGCCAGCAGCTATACAGGGTCCTACGAGCAGTACTTC. Protein: CASSYTGSYEQYF. V gene TRBV5-4 combines with J gene TRBJ2-7; D possibly corresponds to TRBD1 (6 bases). Germline loops: CDR1 SGHNT, CDR2 YYREEE (reference sequence). This CDR3 is 13 amino acids long. With 3 bases removed from V and 1 base from J, the gap between germline ends came to 8 bases.

V and J are TRBV1 and TRBJ2-1; the table's TRBD2 call for D was not verified on the DNA. TRBV1 is a pseudogene segment. The CDR3 has 14 residues. CDR3 loop: CTSSRKSSYNEQFF. The CDR3 DNA reads as TGCACCAGCAGCCGTAAGAGCTCCTACAATGAGCAGTTCTTC.

The chain links TRBV18 to TRBJ1-3; a possible D gene is TRBD1 (6 bases). The CDR3 totals 16 residues. V lost 2 bases and J lost 4, with 15 bases in between. Germline-derived CDR1 and CDR2 are KGHSH and LQKENI. CDR3 in amino acids: CASSPAQQGSGNTIYF. CDR3 in DNA: TGTGCCAGCTCACCAGCTCAACAGGGCTCGGGAAACACCATATATTTT.

The genes are TRBV10-1 and TRBJ2-7; D is uncertain. Trimming removed 0 bases at V and 0 bases at J, with 9 bases between. The CDR3 spans 15 residues. Looked up from germline, CDR1 is WNHNN and CDR2 is SYGVQD (reference sequence). This CDR3 is CASSESALTSYEQYF. In nucleotides, the CDR3 is TGCGCCAGCAGTGAGTCAGCCCTAACCTCCTACGAGCAGTACTTC.

The chain carries TRBV9 and TRBJ2-1; tentatively, D is TRBD2 (6 bases). Per germline, CDR1 SGDLS and CDR2 YYNGEE. The CDR3 length is 20 residues. V lost 4 bases and J lost 3, with 29 bases in between. In nucleotides, the CDR3 is TGTGCCAGCAGCCCGAGACTCCCCGGGAGTTGGGGGGACGTCTACAATGAGCAGTTCTTC. It is translated as CASSPRLPGSWGDVYNEQFF.

J is TRBJ1-2 and V is TRBV5-1; a possible D gene is TRBD1 (5 bases). Germline-derived CDR1 and CDR2 are SGHRS and YFSETQ. Trimming removed 0 bases from V and 3 bases from J, with 9 bases in between. CDR3 length: 14 residues. The CDR3 region is CASSLVGRDYGYTF. The DNA for the CDR3 is TGCGCCAGCAGCTTGGTAGGCAGGGACTATGGCTACACCTTC.

This clone was observed once. The sample contains more than one DNA sequence encoding this CDR3. V usage is TRBV6-2 or TRBV6-3 and J usage is TRBJ2-4; possibly TRBD2 for D (5 bases). This CDR3 is 14 amino acids long. With 2 bases removed from V and 0 bases from J, the gap between germline ends came to 5 bases. Germline assignment: CDR1 MNHEY and CDR2 SVGEGT. The CDR3 is CASSYGLAKNIQYF. CDR3 nucleotide sequence: TGTGCCAGCAGTTACGGACTAGCCAAAAACATTCAGTACTTC.

The gene calls are TRBV29-1 and TRBJ2-7; D is ambiguous. Germline assignment: CDR1 SQVTM and CDR2 ANQGSEA. CDR3 length equals 13 residues. V was pared by 4 bases and J by 0 bases, with 10 bases between. As DNA, the CDR3 is TGCAGCGTTGTGTCGTACGTCTCCTACGAGCAGTACTTC. It codes for CSVVSYVSYEQYF.

The CDR3 DNA follows: TGTGCCAGCAGCTTTCGGCGTTCCCCAGATACGCAGTATTTT. This translates into CASSFRRSPDTQYF. This rearrangement joins TRBV7-2 to TRBJ2-3; the D is unclear. The germline V gene has CDR1 SGHTA and CDR2 FQGNSA. Trimming left V 3 bases short and J 4 bases short, with 11 bases between. The CDR3 spans 14 residues.

The chain employs TRBV5-1 and TRBJ2-2; D is perhaps TRBD1 (5 bases). This CDR3 is built from 14 residues. Trimming took off 2 bases at V and 6 bases at J, with 11 bases between the two ends. In germline, CDR1 is SGHRS, CDR2 YFSETQ. The CDR3 sequence is CASSFATGPGELFF. Written as DNA, the CDR3 is TGCGCCAGCAGCTTCGCAACAGGACCCGGGGAGCTGTTTTTT.

The chain couples TRBV7-9 to TRBJ2-5, with 10 bases fitting TRBD1. The V and J ends lost 5 bases and 1 base, in that order; junction bases with no gene match: 10. Germline V gene data show CDR1 as SEHNR and CDR2 as FQNEAQ (reference sequence). There are 17 residues in the CDR3. CDR3 in amino acids: CASSNRGQGTSQETQYF. The DNA of the CDR3 is TGTGCCAGCAGCAACAGGGGACAGGGGACCTCCCAAGAGACCCAGTACTTC.

The chain joins TRBV27 to TRBJ1-1; 8 bases fit TRBD1. The V segment lost 8 bases and the J segment 6 bases; nucleotides outside the gene matches: 5. This CDR3 is 12 amino acids long. Germline V gene data show CDR1 as MNHEY and CDR2 as SMNVEV (reference sequence). The CDR3 loop is CASGAGGPEAFF. The CDR3, as DNA: TGTGCCAGCGGCGCAGGGGGCCCTGAAGCTTTCTTT.

V gene TRBV10-2 combines with J gene TRBJ2-2, with 8 bases matching TRBD1. V lost 7 bases, J lost 7 bases, and 8 bases stayed unmatched. Germline CDR1 and CDR2: WSHSY and SAAADI. The CDR3 loop spans 14 amino acids. CDR3 DNA: TGCGCCAGCAAGGCACAGGGGGAGGTCGGGGAGCTGTTTTTT. As protein: CASKAQGEVGELFF.

CDR3 residues: CASSWTAYQPQHF. The CDR3 DNA is TGTGCCAGCAGCTGGACAGCCTATCAGCCCCAGCATTTT. The chain carries TRBV5-8 and TRBJ1-5; a possible D gene is TRBD1 (6 bases). The V gene's germline CDR1 is SGHTS and CDR2 YDEGEE. The CDR3 covers 13 residues. The ends were cut back, 3 bases at V and 5 bases at J, with 9 bases in the middle.

The chain couples TRBV5-8 to TRBJ1-2; no reliable D call. This CDR3 region has 13 residues. The ends were cut back, 0 bases at V and 4 bases at J, with 7 bases in the middle. Germline V lookup: CDR1 SGHTS, CDR2 YDEGEE. CDR3 nucleotides: TGTGCCAGCAGCTTGGCCACGGTCTATGGCTACACCTTC. Its protein product is CASSLATVYGYTF.

This clone showed up just a few times. This chain connects TRBV4-1 to TRBJ2-7, with 10 positions matching TRBD2. Per the germline V gene, CDR1 is MGHRA and CDR2 is YSYEKL. V lost 0 bases, J lost 4 bases, and 9 bases stayed unmatched. This CDR3 has 17 residues. The DNA of the CDR3 is TGCGCCAGCAGCCAAGACCCCAGCGGGGGGGGAGAGTACGAGCAGTACTTC. Protein: CASSQDPSGGGEYEQYF.

V gene TRBV3-1 (or the pseudogene TRBV3-2) combines with J gene TRBJ1-1; the match to TRBD1 covers 7 bases. The CDR3 extends over 15 amino acids. V trimming: 1 base; J trimming: 8 bases; junction bases outside the gene matches: 10. CDR1 and CDR2 from the germline V gene are LGHDT and YNNKEL (reference sequence). The CDR3 DNA is TGTGCCAGCAGCCAAGGGGGACAGACGAAAATAGAAGCTTTCTTT. Amino acid sequence: CASSQGGQTKIEAFF.

The rearrangement uses TRBV19 and TRBJ1-1; D unclear. Germline V lookup: CDR1 LNHDA, CDR2 SQIVND (reference sequence). V dropped 6 bases and J dropped 2 bases, with 13 bases sitting between them. This CDR3 region has 14 residues. The CDR3 DNA reads as TGTGCCAGTAGCACCTCTTGGTTAAACACTGAAGCTTTCTTT. Translated, it gives CASSTSWLNTEAFF.

The gene calls are TRBV18 and TRBJ1-6; 9 bases match TRBD1. CDR1 is KGHSH, CDR2 LQKENI, per germline. Trimming took 6 bases from V and 7 from J; bases not matched to a gene: 10. The CDR3 is 16 residues long. The CDR3 is CASSHTGGPRNSPLHF. CDR3 DNA sequence: TGTGCCAGCTCTCATACAGGGGGCCCTAGGAATTCACCCCTCCACTTT. Complete variable domain (other parts from reference TRBV18 and TRBJ1-6): NAGVMQNPRHLVRRRGQEARLRCSPMKGHSHVYWYRQLPEEGLKFMVYLQKENIIDESGMPKERFSAEFPKEGPSILRIQQVVRGDSAAYFCASSHTGGPRNSPLHFGNGTRLTVT.

The CDR3 coding sequence is TGTGCCAGCAGCTTAGTCGAGGTTTTTGCGTTGGGTCCCTCCTACGAGCAGTACTTC. Translation: CASSLVEVFALGPSYEQYF. This rearrangement joins TRBV11-2 to TRBJ2-7; no clear D. CDR3 length: 19 amino acids. Deletions cut 1 base from V and 0 bases from J, with 22 bases between. CDR1 and CDR2 (germline): SGHAT, FQNNGV. Full variable domain (outside the CDR3, taken from reference TRBV11-2 and TRBJ2-7): EAGVAQSPRYKIIEKRQSVAFWCNPISGHATLYWYQQILGQGPKLLIQFQNNGVVDDSQLPKDRFSAERLKGVDSTLKIQPAKLEDSAVYLCASSLVEVFALGPSYEQYFGPGTRLTVT.

The rearrangement uses TRBV2 and TRBJ2-5, with D unclear. Trimming left V 6 bases short and J 3 bases short, with 8 bases between. CDR1 is SNHLY and CDR2 is FYNNEI in the germline V gene. This CDR3 region has 12 residues. The CDR3 region is CASRTSKETQYF. In nucleotides, the CDR3 is TGTGCCAGCAGGACAAGCAAAGAGACCCAGTACTTC.

This chain uses TRBV7-8 with TRBJ2-3; D remains unclear. CDR1 is SGHVS and CDR2 is FQNEAQ in the germline V gene. The V end lost 4 bases, the J end lost 6 bases, and 17 bases lay between the germline ends. The CDR3 totals 15 residues. This CDR3 is CASSYAGPPSDTQYF. DNA of the CDR3: TGTGCCAGCAGCTACGCCGGGCCCCCAAGCGATACGCAGTATTTT. Full variable domain (rest looked up from reference TRBV7-8 and TRBJ2-3): GAGVSQSPRYKVAKRGQDVALRCDPISGHVSLFWYQQALGQGPEFLTYFQNEAQLDKSGLPSDRFFAERPEGSVSTLKIQRTQQEDSAVYLCASSYAGPPSDTQYFGPGTRLTVL.

This chain links TRBV6-2 or TRBV6-3 with TRBJ2-7, with D perhaps matching TRBD2 (5 bases). With 6 bases removed from V and 3 bases from J, the gap between germline ends came to 12 bases. Germline V gene sequence: CDR1 MNHEY, CDR2 SVGEGT. The CDR3 consists of 13 residues. The CDR3 spells CASSRSGNYEQYF. The DNA for the CDR3 is TGTGCCAGCAGCCGCTCCGGGAACTACGAGCAGTACTTC.

The chain has TRBV10-3 and TRBJ1-5; 8 positions agree with TRBD1. Trimming removed 8 bases from V and 9 bases from J; junction bases left unmatched: 6. CDR1 and CDR2 from the germline V gene are ENHRY and SYGVKD. The CDR3 consists of 12 residues. CDR3 coding DNA: TGTGCCATCGGGACAGGCCTTGGGCCCCAGCATTTT. Amino acids: CAIGTGLGPQHF.

The V and J genes are TRBV2 and TRBJ2-3; TRBD1 agrees at 9 bases. The CDR3 runs 16 residues. Germline CDR1 is SNHLY and CDR2 is FYNNEI. V dropped 6 bases and J dropped 1; count of bases not matched to a gene: 8. CDR3 nucleotide sequence: TGTGCCAGCAGGGTTACAGGGGGCGCGGGCACAGATACGCAGTATTTT. It specifies CASRVTGGAGTDTQYF.

The chain carries TRBV2 and TRBJ1-5; D is unclear. There are 12 residues in the CDR3. V lost 6 bases and J 9 bases, leaving 12 bases between the germline ends. Germline values: CDR1 SNHLY, CDR2 FYNNEI. The CDR3 reads CASSPPFRPQHF. Written as DNA, the CDR3 is TGTGCCAGCAGCCCCCCTTTCCGGCCCCAGCATTTT.

The genes are TRBV4-3 and TRBJ2-4; possibly TRBD1 or TRBD2 for D (5 bases each). Germline lookup yields CDR1 LGHNA and CDR2 YSLEER. CDR3 length: 20 residues. V lost 0 bases to trimming and J lost 0 bases, with 21 bases between them. Here the CDR3 reads CASSQDFGPRDGLAKNIQYF. The CDR3 coding sequence is TGCGCCAGCAGCCAAGACTTCGGCCCCAGGGACGGGCTAGCCAAAAACATTCAGTACTTC.

The chain employs TRBV5-4 and TRBJ1-1; 10 nucleotides align to TRBD1. Germline CDR1 SGHNT, CDR2 YYREEE (reference sequence). V lost 4 bases to trimming and J lost 6 bases; unmatched junction nucleotides: 6. This CDR3 contains 14 residues. The CDR3 loop reads CASSPGTGVSEAFF. CDR3 nucleotide sequence: TGTGCCAGCAGCCCCGGGACAGGGGTTTCTGAAGCTTTCTTT.

The rearrangement uses TRBV11-3 and TRBJ2-5; TRBD1 agrees at 9 bases. CDR3 length equals 15 residues. Trimming cost V 5 bases and J 5 bases; bases outside gene matches: 9. Germline V gene sequence: CDR1 SGHNT, CDR2 YENEEA. CDR3 coding DNA: TGTGCCAGCAGCCCTGGACAGGGGATTTGGGAGACCCAGTACTTC. Residues: CASSPGQGIWETQYF.